The 24 T cell receptor beta chains below come from one sample, sequenced in a study of shared clonotypes between healthy human individuals. Here immunoSEQ multiplex PCR was the method, and the copy in TCRdb shows in-frame clones only, minus some. The table shows some 2,000,000 clones, with about 94% occurring only once. The source material was naive CD4+ T cells sorted from blood. Indicated subset: CD45RA+ positively selected. Receptors originate from a man in his late teens or twenties in good health.

Worth noting for this clone: At the DNA level, this CDR3 is encoded by other sequences in the same sample as well. This chain connects TRBV11-2 to TRBJ2-5; D call uncertain. This CDR3 is 13 amino acids long. V dropped 3 bases and J dropped 1 base, with 6 bases sitting between them. Germline-derived CDR1 and CDR2 are SGHAT and FQNNGV. The CDR3: CASSLGFQETQYF. For the CDR3, the DNA is TGTGCCAGCAGCTTGGGGTTCCAAGAGACCCAGTACTTC. The whole variable domain, remainder taken from reference TRBV11-2 and TRBJ2-5, is EAGVAQSPRYKIIEKRQSVAFWCNPISGHATLYWYQQILGQGPKLLIQFQNNGVVDDSQLPKDRFSAERLKGVDSTLKIQPAKLEDSAVYLCASSLGFQETQYFGPGTRLLVL.

V usage is TRBV11-2 and J usage is TRBJ1-4; D call uncertain. This CDR3 has 15 amino acids. Trimming left V 2 bases short and J 0 bases short, with 7 bases between. Germline CDR1 is SGHAT and CDR2 is FQNNGV. CDR3 nucleotides: TGTGCCAGCAGCTTAACCCCAGCAACTAATGAAAAACTGTTTTTT. Encoded protein: CASSLTPATNEKLFF.

The genes are TRBV6-1 and TRBJ2-5; no firm D call. From germline, CDR1 is MNHNS and CDR2 SASEGT. Deletions cut 4 bases from V and 1 base from J, with 13 bases between. The CDR3 sequence is 15 residues long. CDR3 nucleotide sequence: TGTGCCAGCAGTGTCTCCCAGGTGATCCAAGAGACCCAGTACTTC. Translation: CASSVSQVIQETQYF.

The J gene is TRBJ2-5, the V gene TRBV1; TRBD2 is taken as the D call from the table, unchecked against the DNA. TRBV1 is annotated as a pseudogene. This CDR3 contains 15 residues. CDR3 nucleotide sequence: TGCACCAGCAGCCCCGGGACTAGCGGGAACGGGGACCAGTACTTC. Residues: CTSSPGTSGNGDQYF.

This chain connects TRBV9 to TRBJ1-6, with D maybe TRBD1 (6 bases). This CDR3 contains 13 residues. Germline CDR1 SGDLS, CDR2 YYNGEE. Trimming took off 3 bases at V and 14 bases at J, with 15 bases between the two ends. CDR3 DNA: TGTGCCAGCAGCGATGACAGGTCCCGATCCCTCCACTTT. It specifies CASSDDRSRSLHF.

The chain recombines TRBV27 with TRBJ2-7; D not certain. Deletions cut 5 bases from V and 5 bases from J, with 22 bases between. This CDR3 is 16 amino acids long. Germline V gene lookup returns CDR1 MNHEY and CDR2 SMNVEV (reference sequence). The DNA of the CDR3 is TGTGCCAGCAGTCGAGACTCTGGGCCCCTCCTCCACGAGCAGTACTTC. It specifies CASSRDSGPLLHEQYF.

J is TRBJ1-6 and V is TRBV4-3; D is uncertain. The CDR3 loop spans 15 amino acids. V dropped 1 base and J dropped 4 bases, with 8 bases sitting between them. Germline lookup yields CDR1 LGHNA and CDR2 YSLEER. In nucleotides, the CDR3 is TGCGCCAGCAGCCAAGTGGGCGCTTATAATTCACCCCTCCACTTT. It encodes CASSQVGAYNSPLHF.

The chain links TRBV27 to TRBJ1-1, with D unclear. The germline V gene has CDR1 MNHEY and CDR2 SMNVEV (reference sequence). Deletions cut 5 bases from V and 5 bases from J, with 12 bases between. The CDR3 is 13 residues long. CDR3: CASSPHTRTEAFF. For the CDR3, the DNA is TGTGCCAGCAGTCCCCACACTCGAACTGAAGCTTTCTTT.

The rearrangement links TRBV4-1 to TRBJ1-1; D ambiguous. CDR3 length: 14 amino acids. The germline V gene has CDR1 MGHRA and CDR2 YSYEKL. V lost 0 bases to trimming and J lost 5 bases, with 10 bases between them. CDR3 sequence (DNA): TGCGCCAGCAGCCAAGATCGCGCCAGTACTGAAGCTTTCTTT. Protein: CASSQDRASTEAFF.

The genes are TRBV14 and TRBJ2-5; possibly TRBD2 for D (5 bases). This CDR3 has 16 residues. Trimming left V 1 base short and J 1 base short, with 13 bases between. Germline lookup yields CDR1 SGHDN and CDR2 FVKESK. The CDR3 is CASSQAPGGPQETQYF. CDR3 coding DNA: TGTGCCAGCAGCCAAGCCCCGGGCGGGCCCCAAGAGACCCAGTACTTC.

The genes are TRBV6-1 and TRBJ1-1, with D possibly being TRBD1 (5 bases). Germline loops: CDR1 MNHNS, CDR2 SASEGT. V was trimmed by 7 bases and J by 0 bases, leaving 12 bases between them. There are 14 residues in the CDR3. The CDR3 DNA sequence: TGTGCCAGCAATTCCCAGGGAATGAACACTGAAGCTTTCTTT. This sequence encodes CASNSQGMNTEAFF.

Of note for this clone: A read error may produce the germline difference seen at one junction end. The rearrangement joins TRBV29-1 to TRBJ1-2; D might be TRBD1 (5 bases). CDR1 and CDR2 from the germline V gene are SQVTM and ANQGSEA. This CDR3 is built from 12 residues. In DNA form, the CDR3 reads TGCAGCGTTGAAGAGAGTAGCCGTTTGGGGGACTTC. As protein: CSVEESSRLGDF.

J is TRBJ1-3 and V is TRBV20-1; D not resolved. Germline CDR1 and CDR2: DFQATT and SNEGSKA (reference sequence). The CDR3 runs 11 residues. V lost 3 bases to trimming and J lost 9 bases, with 9 bases between them. CDR3 in amino acids: CSASDGVTIYF. The CDR3 DNA reads as TGCAGTGCTAGCGACGGGGTCACCATATATTTT.

V usage is TRBV7-2 and J usage is TRBJ2-1; the match to TRBD2 covers 8 bases. CDR3 length: 16 residues. Losses at the gene ends were 5 bases for V and 0 bases for J; bases not matched to a gene: 6. Germline lookup yields CDR1 SGHTA and CDR2 FQGNSA. CDR3: CASSVTSASSYNEQFF. The CDR3 region has the DNA TGTGCCAGCAGCGTGACTAGCGCCAGCTCCTACAATGAGCAGTTCTTC.

The V and J genes are TRBV18 and TRBJ2-7, with a tentative D call TRBD1 (5 bases). The CDR3 sequence is 13 residues long. CDR1 and CDR2 (germline): KGHSH, LQKENI. The V end lost 1 base, the J end lost 4 bases, and 8 bases lay between the germline ends. The CDR3 nucleotides read TGTGCCAGCTCACCACTGAACAGGTACGAGCAGTACTTC. As protein: CASSPLNRYEQYF. Supplemented by reference TRBV18 and TRBJ2-7, the full variable domain reads NAGVMQNPRHLVRRRGQEARLRCSPMKGHSHVYWYRQLPEEGLKFMVYLQKENIIDESGMPKERFSAEFPKEGPSILRIQQVVRGDSAAYFCASSPLNRYEQYFGPGTRLTVT.

The rearrangement links TRBV28 to TRBJ1-5; possible D gene TRBD1, 5 bases. Germline V gene data show CDR1 as MDHEN and CDR2 as SYDVKM. Trimming removed 2 bases from V and 9 bases from J, with 17 bases in between. The CDR3 is 15 amino acids. CDR3 DNA: TGTGCCAGCAGTTTAACCGACAGCAGCCAGCGGCCCCAGCATTTT. As protein: CASSLTDSSQRPQHF.

This chain uses TRBV19 with TRBJ1-5; D gene uncertain. This CDR3 contains 14 residues. Trimming shortened V by 7 bases and J by 0 bases, and 10 bases separated the two germline ends. Germline V lookup: CDR1 LNHDA, CDR2 SQIVND (reference sequence). The CDR3: CASTRLFSNQPQHF. CDR3 coding DNA: TGTGCCAGTACCCGACTTTTTAGCAATCAGCCCCAGCATTTT.

J is TRBJ1-3 and V is TRBV4-1, with D perhaps matching TRBD1 (5 bases). CDR1 and CDR2 from the germline V gene are MGHRA and YSYEKL. Trimming removed 4 bases from V and 0 bases from J, with 13 bases in between. This CDR3 comprises 16 residues. The CDR3 region has the DNA TGCGCCAGCAGCCCCAAACAGGTAACCTCTGGAAACACCATATATTTT. Translating gives CASSPKQVTSGNTIYF.

The V and J genes are TRBV29-1 and TRBJ2-1; D not resolved. This CDR3 region has 11 residues. Germline-derived CDR1 and CDR2 are SQVTM and ANQGSEA. V was cut by 6 bases and J by 8 bases, with 11 bases left in between. CDR3 bases: TGCAGCGTCCAGACGGTAGATGAGCAGTTCTTC. Translation gives CSVQTVDEQFF.

CDR3 sequence: CASSLYPGPETQYF. The CDR3, as DNA: TGTGCCAGCAGTTTGTATCCGGGACCCGAGACCCAGTACTTC. V gene TRBV28 combines with J gene TRBJ2-5; tentatively, D is TRBD1 or TRBD2 (5 bases each). The CDR3 extends over 14 amino acids. CDR1 and CDR2 from the germline V gene are MDHEN and SYDVKM. Trimming shortened V by 3 bases and J by 5 bases, and 13 bases separated the two germline ends.

The gene calls are TRBV5-1 and TRBJ1-1; D gene unclear. V dropped 7 bases and J dropped 7 bases, with 20 bases sitting between them. The CDR3 spans 14 residues. Germline CDR1 reads SGHRS; CDR2 reads YFSETQ. The CDR3 nucleotides are TGCGCCAGCGGGAGGATGACCTCGGATCTTGAAGCTTTCTTT. Protein: CASGRMTSDLEAFF.

The chain combines TRBV5-1 with TRBJ1-1; D is ambiguous. V dropped 0 bases and J dropped 5 bases, with 14 bases sitting between them. CDR3 size: 15 residues. The germline V gene encodes CDR1 SGHRS and CDR2 YFSETQ. The CDR3 protein is CASSLVRSLGTEAFF. The DNA for the CDR3 is TGCGCCAGCAGCTTGGTTCGGTCTTTGGGGACTGAAGCTTTCTTT.

V and J are TRBV27 and TRBJ2-7; D is unclear. The V and J ends lost 2 bases and 2 bases respectively, with 7 bases between them. This CDR3 spans 13 amino acids. In germline, CDR1 is MNHEY, CDR2 SMNVEV (reference sequence). CDR3 DNA sequence: TGTGCCAGCAGTTTAAAGTTTACCTACGAGCAGTACTTC. As protein: CASSLKFTYEQYF.

The chain joins TRBV29-1 to TRBJ2-7, with 10 bases identical to TRBD2. The CDR3 is 13 residues long. Germline lookup yields CDR1 SQVTM and CDR2 ANQGSEA. V shed 7 bases and J 5 bases; nucleotides not matched to a gene: 8. CDR3 residues: CSAGTSEGHEQYF. The CDR3 nucleotides read TGCAGCGCCGGGACTAGCGAGGGCCACGAGCAGTACTTC.